The source of this T cell receptor (beta chain) is a study of shared clonotypes between healthy human individuals. Study processing details: Junction-only sequences without quality scores were provided by ImmunoSEQ, so filtering was different. The assay was immunoSEQ multiplex PCR, and TCRdb's table has in-frame clones only and misses some. Clone size and V and J calls were adopted from that table, with D and trimming inferred from the DNA. The sample has 2 million to 2.5 million clones, 90% to 95% seen once; the top ten hold about 0.37%. After removal of 2 bases from V and 8 bases from J, the junction contained 5 bases not matched to a gene. Germline CDR1 reads SGHRS; CDR2 reads YFSETQ. The CDR3 runs to 15 residues.

This sequence joins TRBV5-1 and TRBJ2-1, with 12 bases that match TRBD2. The receptor was isolated from a young man in good health. Some clones in this sample may be carry-over from other donors' samples. The sequenced material came from naive CD4+ T cells from PBMCs. Subset reported: CD45RA+ positively selected. The CDR3 region is CASSLGLAGIYEQFF. Here the CDR3 DNA reads TGCGCCAGCAGCTTAGGACTAGCGGGAATCTATGAGCAGTTCTTC. The entire variable domain, with the rest obtained from reference TRBV5-1 and TRBJ2-1, is as follows: KAGVTQTPRYLIKTRGQQVTLSCSPISGHRSVSWYQQTPGQGLQFLFEYFSETQRNKGNFPGRFSGRQFSNSRSEMNVSTLELGDSALYLCASSLGLAGIYEQFFGPGTRLTVL.